This T cell receptor beta chain was retrieved from a study of blood T cells in healthy people across ages. The CDR3 loop spans 14 amino acids. The V segment lost 5 bases and the J segment 3 bases; nucleotides outside the gene matches: 6. The V gene's germline CDR1 is SGHTA and CDR2 FQGNSA. Whole-study results and caveats: CMV status of donors was unknown, possibly confounding expanded clonotype changes. Estimates of diversity drawn from one million T cells were considered underestimates.

Drawn from each donor were approximately 10 milliliters of peripheral blood. Primers used in a second PCR of about 7 to 12 cycles were a sample-barcoded 5' primer and a J-beta primer mix. TCRdb re-derived calls from the 5' RACE reads in MiXCR, one entry per CDR3 protein. This sample has fewer than 900,000 distinct CDR3 sequences, with around 48% found just once. Only a few counts were recorded for this clonotype. Its specificity is not known. The material sequenced was blood. The sequence was collected from a woman aged 55-69 years in good health. The chain links TRBV7-2 to TRBJ2-7, with 8 positions matching TRBD1. The DNA for the CDR3 is TGTGCCAGCAGCGACAGGACAGGGAACTACGAGCAGTACTTC. Encoded protein: CASSDRTGNYEQYF.